This T cell receptor (beta chain) is drawn from a study of blood T cell repertoires in COVID-19. Overall study: Sources were T cells, B-cell-depleted T cells, or PBMCs; the material itself was cDNA or gDNA.

Original analysis: From reference gene primer amplification, estimates of nucleated cell counts were derived. Profiling relied on immunoSEQ multiplex PCR, and the TCRdb table lists in-frame clones only, not all of them. From that table come the V and J calls and clone size; the DNA was used to work out D and trimming. The table lists about 140,000 clones, roughly 89% of them singletons. The V end lost 5 bases, the J end lost 2 bases, and 15 bases lay between the germline ends. This CDR3 spans 15 amino acids. Per the germline V gene, CDR1 is SGHAT and CDR2 is FQDESV (reference sequence). The receptor was derived from a human donor in a cohort sampled during active COVID-19. The material sequenced was peripheral blood. This chain links TRBV11-1 with TRBJ1-1, with D possibly being TRBD1 (5 bases). CDR3 amino acids: CASSQGWGSNTEAFF. The CDR3 nucleotides are TGTGCCAGCAGCCAGGGATGGGGTAGCAACACTGAAGCTTTCTTT.